Listed below are T cell receptor beta chains from one sample, sequenced in a study of blood T cell repertoires in COVID-19. Data came from immunoSEQ multiplex PCR; TCRdb stores just in-frame clones and leaves some out. The sample lists over 110,000 clones, about 80% seen once, with around 3.9% in the top ten. The sequenced material came from PBMCs or T cells enriched from blood (not recorded which). These receptors originate from a man aged 50 to 59 in a cohort exposed to, infected with or recovered from COVID-19 (not recorded which). Both conserved end residues are part of each CDR3. D genes are given only for firm matches. Clone size is shown for a subset of rows, as once, few, many or a class of expanded clone.

.	.	TRBV4-3	TRBJ2-1	CASSQDRLRYEQFF	TGCGCCAGCAGCCAAGATAGATTGCGCTATGAGCAGTTCTTC
TRBD1	.	TRBV18	TRBJ2-7	CASSLTGNEQYF	TGTGCCAGCTCACTGACAGGGAACGAGCAGTACTTC
TRBD2	.	TRBV6-6	TRBJ2-5	CASSPRLAGAGIIGQGETQYF	TGTGCCAGCAGTCCCCGACTAGCGGGAGCGGGGATAATCGGTCAGGGAGAGACCCAGTACTTC
TRBD1	.	TRBV12-3/TRBV12-4	TRBJ1-5	CASSRQGDQPQHF	TGTGCCAGCAGCCGACAGGGGGATCAGCCCCAGCATTTT
.	.	TRBV7-9	TRBJ2-7	CASSLPLVAGLNYEQYF	TGTGCCAGCAGCTTACCTCTTGTGGCGGGACTCAACTACGAGCAGTACTTC
TRBD1	.	TRBV28	TRBJ2-7	CASTTGAPGEQYF	TGTGCCAGCACGACAGGGGCCCCGGGCGAGCAGTACTTC
TRBD1	.	TRBV5-6	TRBJ2-3	CASTLTTGPIIDTQYF	TGTGCCAGCACCTTAACGACAGGGCCCATTATAGATACGCAGTATTTT
TRBD1	.	TRBV7-2	TRBJ2-4	CASSLGTGGNIQYF	TGTGCCAGCAGCCTGGGGACAGGGGGAAACATTCAGTACTTC
TRBD2	.	TRBV29-1	TRBJ2-5	CSVGEGLRETQYF	TGCAGCGTTGGGGAGGGCCTTAGAGAGACCCAGTACTTC
TRBD2	.	TRBV5-1	TRBJ2-3	CASSRFSGSTDTQYF	TGCGCCAGCAGCCGCTTTAGCGGGAGCACAGATACGCAGTATTTT
TRBD2	once	TRBV19	TRBJ2-3	CASRLADTDTQYF	TGTGCCAGTCGACTAGCGGACACAGATACGCAGTATTTT
.	.	TRBV11-2	TRBJ1-4	CASSLSSWEKLFF	TGTGCCAGCAGCTTATCTAGCTGGGAAAAACTGTTTTTT
.	.	TRBV16	TRBJ2-5	CASSQDSSTDGTQYF	TGTGCCAGCAGCCAGGACTCCTCTACCGACGGGACCCAGTACTTC
.	few	TRBV30	TRBJ1-6	CAWSVGQLNSPLHF	TGTGCCTGGAGTGTAGGACAGCTTAATTCACCCCTCCACTTT
TRBD1	once	TRBV10-3	TRBJ1-2	CAIMGTASYGYTF	TGTGCCATCATGGGGACAGCGAGTTATGGCTACACCTTC
.	.	TRBV12-3/TRBV12-4	TRBJ1-2	CASRRLDSYGYTF	TGTGCCAGCAGACGACTTGACAGCTATGGCTACACCTTC
TRBD1	.	TRBV4-1	TRBJ2-3	CASSQEGRGRMTDTQYF	TGCGCCAGCAGCCAAGAGGGAAGGGGGCGGATGACAGATACGCAGTATTTT
.	once	TRBV5-1	TRBJ1-3	CASSRIQGSGNTIYF	TGCGCCAGCAGCCGAATACAGGGATCTGGAAACACCATATATTTT
.	.	TRBV7-2	TRBJ2-5	CASSPRGETQYF	TGTGCCAGCAGCCCGAGAGGTGAGACCCAGTACTTC
TRBD1	few	TRBV9	TRBJ2-1	CASSVGGGQGNEQFF	TGTGCCAGCAGCGTAGGGGGGGGACAGGGCAATGAGCAGTTCTTC
.	.	TRBV2	TRBJ1-6	CASSEWRQNSPLHF	TGTGCCAGCAGTGAATGGAGACAGAATTCACCCCTCCACTTT
TRBD1	.	TRBV7-2	TRBJ2-3	CASSTGQGTDTQYF	TGTGCCAGCAGCACCGGACAGGGCACAGATACGCAGTATTTT
.	few	TRBV9	TRBJ1-1	CASSVSGMNTEAFF	TGTGCCAGCAGCGTAAGCGGGATGAACACTGAAGCTTTCTTT
.	.	TRBV2	TRBJ1-5	CASGAGNQPQHF	TGTGCCAGCGGCGCGGGGAACCAGCCCCAGCATTTT
TRBD2	.	TRBV18	TRBJ2-1	CASSPGLAGSNEQFF	TGTGCCAGCTCACCGGGACTAGCGGGGTCGAATGAGCAGTTCTTC
.	.	TRBV27	TRBJ1-2	CASSLEGNNYYGYTF	TGTGCCAGCAGTTTAGAGGGAAATAATTACTATGGCTACACCTTC
.	.	TRBV20-1	TRBJ1-4	CSAQNEKLFF	TGCAGTGCTCAAAATGAAAAACTGTTTTTT
.	.	TRBV24-1	TRBJ2-7	CATPKRVAADHEQYF	TGTGCCACCCCTAAACGGGTGGCAGCCGACCACGAGCAGTACTTC
.	once	TRBV10-3	TRBJ2-1	CAISGTSSYNEQFF	TGTGCCATCAGTGGGACAAGCTCCTACAATGAGCAGTTCTTC
.	.	TRBV3-1/TRBV3-2	TRBJ1-2	CASSQDLGGSGYTF	TGTGCCAGCAGCCAAGATTTGGGGGGGAGTGGCTACACCTTC
.	.	TRBV11-2	TRBJ1-1	CASSFLDGSAFF	TGTGCCAGCAGCTTCCTCGACGGTAGCGCTTTCTTT
.	.	TRBV27	TRBJ2-1	CASSSFYNEQFF	TGTGCCAGCAGTTCCTTTTACAATGAGCAGTTCTTC
TRBD1	.	TRBV27	TRBJ1-4	CASSSYVQGAGEKLFF	TGTGCCAGCAGTTCTTATGTCCAGGGGGCCGGTGAAAAACTGTTTTTT
.	.	TRBV13	TRBJ1-3	CASSPLSGNTIYF	TGTGCCAGCAGCCCTCTCTCCGGAAACACCATATATTTT
.	.	TRBV5-5	TRBJ1-1	CASSLWGPDTEAFF	TGTGCCAGCAGCTTGTGGGGCCCGGACACTGAAGCTTTCTTT
TRBD2	.	TRBV27	TRBJ2-3	CASRRLPGGSTDTQYF	TGTGCCAGCAGGCGCCTGCCGGGAGGCAGCACAGATACGCAGTATTTT
TRBD2	.	TRBV9	TRBJ2-7	CASSASGGSSYEQYF	TGTGCCAGCAGCGCTAGCGGGGGGAGCTCCTACGAGCAGTACTTC
.	.	TRBV5-6	TRBJ1-5	CASSLAGLDSNQPQHF	TGTGCCAGCAGCTTGGCAGGTTTGGATAGCAATCAGCCCCAGCATTTT
.	.	TRBV12-3/TRBV12-4	TRBJ2-3	CASRIAATDTQYF	TGTGCCAGCAGGATAGCGGCCACAGATACGCAGTATTTT
TRBD2	.	TRBV9	TRBJ2-5	CASSPGLTTQETQYF	TGTGCCAGCAGTCCGGGACTAACCACCCAAGAGACCCAGTACTTC
.	.	TRBV6-5	TRBJ1-2	CASSYASGAYGYTF	TGTGCCAGCAGTTACGCGAGCGGGGCCTATGGCTACACCTTC
TRBD2	.	TRBV3-1/TRBV3-2	TRBJ2-7	CASSQEQRGPYEQYF	TGTGCCAGCAGCCAAGAACAGCGGGGGCCGTACGAGCAGTACTTC
.	.	TRBV1	TRBJ2-1	CTSSQRLAGGANEQFF	TGCACCAGCAGCCAAAGACTAGCGGGAGGAGCCAATGAGCAGTTCTTC
.	.	TRBV5-4	TRBJ1-1	CASSRGGMNTEAFF	TGTGCCAGCAGCAGGGGTGGAATGAACACTGAAGCTTTCTTT
TRBD2	many	TRBV19	TRBJ2-5	CASSKGLEETQYF	TGTGCCAGTAGCAAGGGACTAGAAGAGACCCAGTACTTC
TRBD1	.	TRBV15	TRBJ1-1	CATRLRDRTHEAFF	TGTGCCACCAGGCTCAGGGACAGGACCCATGAAGCTTTCTTT
.	.	TRBV7-2	TRBJ1-3	CASSLSTSVSGNTIYF	TGTGCCAGCAGCCTTTCTACAAGCGTCTCTGGAAACACCATATATTTT
TRBD1	.	TRBV5-4	TRBJ2-7	CASSSPTGRRDEQYF	TGTGCCAGCAGCTCTCCGACAGGGCGGCGGGACGAGCAGTACTTC
.	.	TRBV30	TRBJ1-3	CAWSVATGLSTIYF	TGTGCCTGGAGTGTAGCGACAGGATTAAGCACCATATATTTT
TRBD2	.	TRBV27	TRBJ2-3	CASRPGLAADTQYF	TGTGCCAGCAGGCCAGGACTAGCGGCAGATACGCAGTATTTT
TRBD2	once	TRBV7-9	TRBJ2-1	CASSLAGLAGEQFF	TGTGCCAGCAGCTTAGCGGGACTAGCGGGTGAGCAGTTCTTC
.	.	TRBV28	TRBJ1-1	CASSPGTTLGDTEAFF	TGTGCCAGCAGCCCCGGGACAACGCTGGGGGACACTGAAGCTTTCTTT
TRBD1	.	TRBV28	TRBJ1-6	CASSLSGRGYSPLHF	TGTGCCAGCAGTTTATCTGGCAGGGGGTATTCACCCCTCCACTTT
.	few	TRBV28	TRBJ1-6	CASSLRGGMFSPLHF	TGTGCCAGCAGTTTACGGGGGGGGATGTTTTCACCCCTCCACTTT
.	.	TRBV4-1	TRBJ2-5	CASSQGGTGETQYF	TGCGCCAGCAGCCAAGGGGGTACAGGAGAGACCCAGTACTTC
TRBD2	medium-sized	TRBV13	TRBJ2-7	CASSFRTSAYEQYF	TGTGCCAGCAGCTTCCGGACTAGCGCTTACGAGCAGTACTTC